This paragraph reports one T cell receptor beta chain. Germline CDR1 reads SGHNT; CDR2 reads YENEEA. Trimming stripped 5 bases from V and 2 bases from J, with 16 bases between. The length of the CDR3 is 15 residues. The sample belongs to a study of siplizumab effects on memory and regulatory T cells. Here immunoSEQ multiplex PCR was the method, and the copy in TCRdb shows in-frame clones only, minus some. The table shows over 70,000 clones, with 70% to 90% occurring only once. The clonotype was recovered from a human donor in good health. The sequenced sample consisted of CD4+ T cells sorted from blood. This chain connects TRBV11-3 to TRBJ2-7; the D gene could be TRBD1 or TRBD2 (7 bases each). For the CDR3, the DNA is TGTGCCAGCAGCCCAGGGGGGGACAGAACCTACGAGCAGTACTTC. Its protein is CASSPGGDRTYEQYF. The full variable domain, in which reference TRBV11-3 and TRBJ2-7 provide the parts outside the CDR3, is EAGVVQSPRYKIIEKKQPVAFWCNPISGHNTLYWYLQNLGQGPELLIRYENEEAVDDSQLPKDRFSAERLKGVDSTLKIQPAELGDSAVYLCASSPGGDRTYEQYFGPGTRLTVT.